This TCR beta chain was documented in a study of Graves' ophthalmopathy and Graves' hyperthyroidism. Study-wide findings and caveats: Most clonotypes expanded in thyroid above 0.001 frequency were present in blood too. Both a roughly 70% sensitivity and an approximately 74% specificity characterized the model's predictions of ophthalmopathy progression.

CDR1 KGHDR and CDR2 SFDVKD come from the germline V gene. V lost 5 bases, J lost 2 bases, and 15 bases lay in between. This CDR3 has 17 residues. This clonotype was found many times. Its antigen is undetermined. The study amplified TCR beta CDR3 regions using RNA transcripts. An initial RT-PCR round employing HTBI primers preceded a second-round multiplex PCR. TCRdb reanalysed the multiplex PCR reads using MiXCR and keeps one entry per CDR3 protein. The data show some 750,000 distinct CDR3 sequences, 40% seen once. The specimen was peripheral blood. The V call is TRBV24-1, the J call TRBJ2-6; tentative D call: TRBD1 (7 bases). The source of this sequence is an adult man with Graves' ophthalmopathy. In DNA form, the CDR3 reads TGTGCCACCAGTGCCAAGGAGGGGGCGACTGGGGCCAACGTCCTGACTTTC. Residues: CATSAKEGATGANVLTF.